This T cell receptor (beta chain) was recovered during a study of CD8+ T cells in alopecia areata. Study-level information: The protocol delivered tofacitinib for 6 to 18 months, then withdrew it for 6 months.

RNA was extracted and reverse transcribed into cDNA as the sequencing template. Here immunoSEQ multiplex PCR was the method, and the copy in TCRdb shows in-frame clones only, minus some. The table shows around 140,000 clones, with around 47% occurring only once. Regarding this clone: Its antigen remains unknown.

This CDR3 is 16 amino acids long. V gave up 3 bases and J gave up 1 base; unmatched junction bases: 3. Looked up from germline, CDR1 is MNHEY and CDR2 is SVGAGI. Peripheral blood samples and lesional scalp punch biopsies were obtained from alopecia areata patients. Cell sorting on a FACSAria was used to separate CD4+ and CD8+ T cells from the PBMCs. Whole-study findings and limits: The study found higher clonality in lesional than normal scalp, especially in alopecia totalis/universalis.

This chain connects TRBV6-5 to TRBJ2-2, with TRBD2 matching over 9 bases. Material for sequencing was CD4+ T cells sorted from blood. The source of this sequence is a human donor with alopecia areata. The CDR3 sequence: CASSYTTSGNTGELFF. The CDR3 DNA is TGTGCCAGCAGTTATACGACTAGCGGGAACACCGGGGAGCTGTTTTTT.